These T cell receptor beta chains were read from a single sample in a study of technical replicates of blood from a handful of donors. The table came from immunoSEQ multiplex PCR; TCRdb's copy has only in-frame clones and leaves some out. The sample lists 80,000 or so clones; roughly 98% were seen once. Source material: T cells isolated from PBMCs. Receptor source: a human donor in good health. Each CDR3 is given with its conserved first and last residue. Each record gives: D gene, J gene, V gene, clone size, CDR3 protein, CDR3 DNA. A D gene is named only where the DNA matches it firmly. Not every row has a clone size; where given, it reads once, few, many or a size class.

d_gene: -; j_gene: TRBJ2-4; v_gene: TRBV10-1; abundance: -; CDR3aa: CASSESMEGGSIQYF; CDR3nt: TGCGCCAGCAGTGAGTCGATGGAGGGGGGGAGCATTCAGTACTTC
d_gene: -; j_gene: TRBJ2-7; v_gene: TRBV9; abundance: -; CDR3aa: CASSVEGSNYEQYF; CDR3nt: TGTGCCAGCAGCGTAGAGGGGTCAAACTACGAGCAGTACTTC
d_gene: TRBD1; j_gene: TRBJ2-1; v_gene: TRBV5-1; abundance: -; CDR3aa: CASSLPGQGMNEQFF; CDR3nt: TGCGCCAGCAGCTTGCCGGGACAGGGGATGAATGAGCAGTTCTTC
d_gene: -; j_gene: TRBJ1-6; v_gene: TRBV7-9; abundance: -; CDR3aa: CASAGAARGEMDGPLHF; CDR3nt: TGTGCCAGCGCGGGGGCAGCCAGGGGAGAAATGGATGGCCCCCTCCACTTT
d_gene: TRBD1; j_gene: TRBJ2-2; v_gene: TRBV2; abundance: -; CDR3aa: CASSQTGLSGELFF; CDR3nt: TGTGCCAGCAGTCAGACAGGGTTGTCCGGGGAGCTGTTTTTT
d_gene: TRBD2; j_gene: TRBJ2-7; v_gene: TRBV29-1; abundance: -; CDR3aa: CSVELAEGSYEQYF; CDR3nt: TGCAGCGTTGAACTAGCGGAGGGCTCCTACGAGCAGTACTTC
d_gene: TRBD1; j_gene: TRBJ2-7; v_gene: TRBV28; abundance: -; CDR3aa: CASSNPGQGAREQYF; CDR3nt: TGTGCCAGCAGTAATCCGGGACAGGGGGCGAGAGAGCAGTACTTC
d_gene: -; j_gene: TRBJ1-1; v_gene: TRBV29-1; abundance: -; CDR3aa: CSVDIHTVNTEAFF; CDR3nt: TGCAGCGTTGATATACACACCGTGAACACTGAAGCTTTCTTT
d_gene: -; j_gene: TRBJ2-7; v_gene: TRBV7-8; abundance: -; CDR3aa: CASSLGGSGLYEQYF; CDR3nt: TGTGCCAGCAGCTTAGGGGGTAGCGGCCTCTACGAGCAGTACTTC
d_gene: TRBD2; j_gene: TRBJ2-1; v_gene: TRBV25-1; abundance: -; CDR3aa: CASSVGLAGALYNEQFF; CDR3nt: TGTGCCAGCAGTGTGGGACTAGCGGGGGCCCTCTACAATGAGCAGTTCTTC
d_gene: -; j_gene: TRBJ2-7; v_gene: TRBV18; abundance: -; CDR3aa: CASSPGQSYEQYF; CDR3nt: TGTGCCAGCTCACCGGGCCAGTCCTACGAGCAGTACTTC
d_gene: TRBD1; j_gene: TRBJ2-5; v_gene: TRBV5-8; abundance: -; CDR3aa: CAARQGLSGPQYF; CDR3nt: TGTGCCGCCAGACAGGGTCTGTCCGGGCCCCAGTACTTC
d_gene: -; j_gene: TRBJ1-2; v_gene: TRBV5-4; abundance: -; CDR3aa: CASSLDPAGGYTF; CDR3nt: TGTGCCAGCAGCTTGGACCCGGCGGGTGGCTACACCTTC
d_gene: -; j_gene: TRBJ2-7; v_gene: TRBV27; abundance: -; CDR3aa: CASSFFLWSQVGEQYF; CDR3nt: TGTGCCAGCAGTTTCTTTCTTTGGAGCCAAGTTGGCGAGCAGTACTTC
d_gene: -; j_gene: TRBJ2-6; v_gene: TRBV7-9; abundance: once; CDR3aa: CASSLQGGGVSGANVLTF; CDR3nt: TGTGCCAGCAGCTTACAGGGAGGAGGAGTCTCTGGGGCCAACGTCCTGACTTTC
d_gene: -; j_gene: TRBJ2-2; v_gene: TRBV30; abundance: -; CDR3aa: CAWSETGSLFF; CDR3nt: TGTGCCTGGAGCGAAACAGGGTCGCTGTTTTTT
d_gene: -; j_gene: TRBJ2-1; v_gene: TRBV7-9; abundance: -; CDR3aa: CASSLESRARSSYNEQFF; CDR3nt: TGTGCCAGCAGCTTAGAAAGCAGGGCTAGAAGCTCCTACAATGAGCAGTTCTTC
d_gene: -; j_gene: TRBJ2-2; v_gene: TRBV6-6; abundance: -; CDR3aa: CASTESTGELFF; CDR3nt: TGTGCCAGCACCGAGTCCACCGGGGAGCTGTTTTTT
d_gene: TRBD1; j_gene: TRBJ2-1; v_gene: TRBV4-1; abundance: -; CDR3aa: CASTEGGLGPVNEQFF; CDR3nt: TGCGCCAGCACCGAAGGGGGCCTAGGCCCAGTTAATGAGCAGTTCTTC
d_gene: -; j_gene: TRBJ2-7; v_gene: TRBV7-3; abundance: -; CDR3aa: CASSLWRATLGPYEQYF; CDR3nt: TGTGCCAGCAGCTTATGGAGGGCCACCCTGGGTCCCTACGAGCAGTACTTC
d_gene: -; j_gene: TRBJ1-4; v_gene: TRBV7-3; abundance: -; CDR3aa: CAGRDITNEKLFF; CDR3nt: TGTGCCGGAAGGGACATAACTAATGAAAAACTGTTTTTT
d_gene: TRBD1; j_gene: TRBJ1-1; v_gene: TRBV29-1; abundance: once; CDR3aa: CSVRTGANTEAFF; CDR3nt: TGCAGCGTAAGGACAGGGGCGAACACTGAAGCTTTCTTT
d_gene: -; j_gene: TRBJ2-1; v_gene: TRBV15; abundance: -; CDR3aa: CATSTFQSQAYNEQFF; CDR3nt: TGTGCCACCAGCACCTTTCAATCCCAGGCCTACAATGAGCAGTTCTTC
d_gene: -; j_gene: TRBJ1-2; v_gene: TRBV5-1; abundance: -; CDR3aa: CASSSGQETSSTF; CDR3nt: TGCGCCAGCAGCTCCGGACAAGAGACGTCGAGCACCTTC
d_gene: -; j_gene: TRBJ1-3; v_gene: TRBV25-1; abundance: -; CDR3aa: CASSEPRGSGNTIYF; CDR3nt: TGTGCCAGCAGTGAGCCTAGGGGCTCTGGAAACACCATATATTTT
d_gene: -; j_gene: TRBJ2-2; v_gene: TRBV5-8; abundance: -; CDR3aa: CASRSREVDTGELFF; CDR3nt: TGTGCCAGCAGGTCCAGGGAGGTGGACACCGGGGAGCTGTTTTTT
d_gene: TRBD2; j_gene: TRBJ2-3; v_gene: TRBV7-3; abundance: -; CDR3aa: CASSATSGGTQYF; CDR3nt: TGTGCCAGCAGCGCGACTAGCGGGGGCACGCAGTATTTT
d_gene: -; j_gene: TRBJ2-7; v_gene: TRBV2; abundance: -; CDR3aa: CATADYYEQYF; CDR3nt: TGTGCCACTGCGGACTACTACGAGCAGTACTTC
d_gene: -; j_gene: TRBJ1-4; v_gene: TRBV6-6; abundance: -; CDR3aa: CASSYLGAGEKLFF; CDR3nt: TGTGCCAGCAGTTACCTGGGGGCCGGTGAAAAACTGTTTTTT
d_gene: TRBD1; j_gene: TRBJ1-1; v_gene: TRBV27; abundance: -; CDR3aa: CASSFTGGAGRTEAFF; CDR3nt: TGTGCCAGCAGCTTCACAGGGGGCGCAGGAAGGACTGAAGCTTTCTTT
d_gene: TRBD2; j_gene: TRBJ2-1; v_gene: TRBV7-6; abundance: -; CDR3aa: CASSLAGLAGVNEQFF; CDR3nt: TGTGCCAGCAGCTTAGCGGGACTAGCGGGAGTAAATGAGCAGTTCTTC
d_gene: -; j_gene: TRBJ2-1; v_gene: TRBV7-3; abundance: -; CDR3aa: CASSSKSGRNYNEQFF; CDR3nt: TGTGCCAGCAGCTCCAAAAGCGGGCGGAACTACAATGAGCAGTTCTTC
d_gene: -; j_gene: TRBJ2-7; v_gene: TRBV27; abundance: -; CDR3aa: CASRRQMETYEQYF; CDR3nt: TGTGCCAGCAGACGACAGATGGAAACCTACGAGCAGTACTTC
d_gene: -; j_gene: TRBJ2-3; v_gene: TRBV5-1; abundance: -; CDR3aa: CASSQQGAGSTDTQYF; CDR3nt: TGCGCCAGCAGTCAACAAGGCGCGGGAAGCACAGATACGCAGTATTTT
d_gene: -; j_gene: TRBJ2-5; v_gene: TRBV7-3; abundance: -; CDR3aa: CASSPGSRETQYF; CDR3nt: TGTGCCAGCAGCCCTGGCTCGCGGGAGACCCAGTACTTC
d_gene: -; j_gene: TRBJ2-2; v_gene: TRBV6-4; abundance: -; CDR3aa: CASSDFEAGELFF; CDR3nt: TGTGCCAGCAGTGACTTTGAGGCCGGGGAGCTGTTTTTT
d_gene: -; j_gene: TRBJ2-7; v_gene: TRBV5-6; abundance: -; CDR3aa: CASSLQLAAYEQYF; CDR3nt: TGTGCCAGCAGCCTCCAATTGGCAGCCTACGAGCAGTACTTC
d_gene: -; j_gene: TRBJ1-1; v_gene: TRBV6-6; abundance: -; CDR3aa: CASSAGGGNTEAFF; CDR3nt: TGTGCCAGCAGCGCCGGGGGAGGCAACACTGAAGCTTTCTTT
d_gene: -; j_gene: TRBJ1-2; v_gene: TRBV30; abundance: -; CDR3aa: CAWSDSGYGYTF; CDR3nt: TGTGCCTGGAGCGACAGTGGCTATGGCTACACCTTC
d_gene: TRBD2; j_gene: TRBJ2-3; v_gene: TRBV4-2; abundance: -; CDR3aa: CASSPRGRGLATDTQYF; CDR3nt: TGTGCCAGCAGCCCGCGGGGTCGGGGACTAGCAACAGATACGCAGTATTTT
d_gene: -; j_gene: TRBJ2-1; v_gene: TRBV28; abundance: -; CDR3aa: CASSLLGGNNEQFF; CDR3nt: TGTGCCAGCAGCCTCCTAGGGGGAAATAATGAGCAGTTCTTC
d_gene: -; j_gene: TRBJ1-2; v_gene: TRBV27; abundance: -; CDR3aa: CASSSPLTGGYTF; CDR3nt: TGTGCCAGCAGTTCACCTTTAACAGGCGGCTACACCTTC
d_gene: TRBD1; j_gene: TRBJ2-1; v_gene: TRBV19; abundance: -; CDR3aa: CASSWGDREVNEQFF; CDR3nt: TGTGCCAGTTCCTGGGGGGACAGGGAGGTCAATGAGCAGTTCTTC
d_gene: TRBD1; j_gene: TRBJ1-5; v_gene: TRBV28; abundance: -; CDR3aa: CASVTRVGRGKGNQPQHF; CDR3nt: TGTGCCAGCGTAACCCGGGTGGGCAGGGGGAAGGGCAATCAGCCCCAGCATTTT
d_gene: -; j_gene: TRBJ2-5; v_gene: TRBV2; abundance: -; CDR3aa: CASSEAIRGSQETQYF; CDR3nt: TGTGCCAGCAGTGAAGCAATTAGGGGATCGCAAGAGACCCAGTACTTC
d_gene: TRBD2; j_gene: TRBJ2-7; v_gene: TRBV4-1; abundance: -; CDR3aa: CASSQPTSGSYEQYF; CDR3nt: TGCGCCAGCAGCCAACCGACTAGCGGAAGCTACGAGCAGTACTTC
d_gene: -; j_gene: TRBJ2-5; v_gene: TRBV6-1; abundance: once; CDR3aa: CASSEGAGTQETQYF; CDR3nt: TGTGCCAGCAGTGAGGGGGCAGGGACCCAAGAGACCCAGTACTTC
d_gene: -; j_gene: TRBJ1-5; v_gene: TRBV10-2; abundance: -; CDR3aa: CASREDRDSNQPQHF; CDR3nt: TGCGCCAGCAGAGAGGACAGAGATAGCAATCAGCCCCAGCATTTT